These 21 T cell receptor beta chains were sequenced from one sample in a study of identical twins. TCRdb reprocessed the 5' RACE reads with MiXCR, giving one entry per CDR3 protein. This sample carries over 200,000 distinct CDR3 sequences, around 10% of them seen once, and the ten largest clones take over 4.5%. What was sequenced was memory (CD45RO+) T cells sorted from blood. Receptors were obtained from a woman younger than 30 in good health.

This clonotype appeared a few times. The CDR3 protein is CASSSRGGHYNEQFF. The CDR3 nucleotides are TGTGCCAGCAGTTCCCGGGGGGGCCACTACAATGAGCAGTTCTTC. This chain connects TRBV6-5 to TRBJ2-1; 8 positions match TRBD2. V was pared by 4 bases and J by 3 bases, with 5 bases of the junction left unmatched. Per germline, CDR1 MNHEY and CDR2 SVGAGI. This CDR3 is 15 amino acids long.

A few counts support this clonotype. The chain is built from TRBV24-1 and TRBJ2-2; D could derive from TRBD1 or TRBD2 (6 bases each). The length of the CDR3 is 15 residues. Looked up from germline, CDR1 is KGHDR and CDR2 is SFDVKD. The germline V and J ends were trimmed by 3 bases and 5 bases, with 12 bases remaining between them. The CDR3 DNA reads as TGTGCCACCAGTGATCCCGGGGGCAGGACCGGGGAGCTGTTTTTT. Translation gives CATSDPGGRTGELFF.

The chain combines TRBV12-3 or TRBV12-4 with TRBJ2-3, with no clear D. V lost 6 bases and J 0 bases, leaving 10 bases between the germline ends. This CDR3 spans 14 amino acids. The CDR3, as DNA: TGTGCCAGCAGGCTGTACCATAGCACAGATACGCAGTATTTT. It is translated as CASRLYHSTDTQYF.

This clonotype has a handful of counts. The CDR3 reads CASSHQTGGRTDTQYF. The CDR3, as DNA: TGCGCCAGCAGCCACCAGACAGGGGGCAGGACAGATACGCAGTATTTT. The chain carries TRBV4-3 and TRBJ2-3; 10 nucleotides agree with TRBD1. Germline trimming cut 3 bases from V and 3 bases from J; bases unmatched to any gene: 6. This CDR3 has 16 residues. Looked up from germline, CDR1 is LGHNA and CDR2 is YSLEER.

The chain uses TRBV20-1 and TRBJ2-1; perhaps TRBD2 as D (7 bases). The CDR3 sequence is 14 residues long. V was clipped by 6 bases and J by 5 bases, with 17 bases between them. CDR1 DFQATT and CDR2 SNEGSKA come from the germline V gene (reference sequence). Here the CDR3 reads CSARGAGAHNEQFF. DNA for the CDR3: TGCAGTGCCCGCGGGGCGGGGGCCCACAATGAGCAGTTCTTC.

CDR3 loop: CASSQRGYYGYTF. The CDR3 DNA reads as TGTGCCAGCAGCCAAAGGGGGTACTATGGCTACACCTTC. The chain uses TRBV3-1 and TRBJ1-2; possible D gene TRBD1, 6 bases. From germline, CDR1 is LGHDT and CDR2 YNNKEL (reference sequence). The CDR3 extends over 13 amino acids. V dropped 2 bases and J dropped 3 bases, with 7 bases sitting between them.

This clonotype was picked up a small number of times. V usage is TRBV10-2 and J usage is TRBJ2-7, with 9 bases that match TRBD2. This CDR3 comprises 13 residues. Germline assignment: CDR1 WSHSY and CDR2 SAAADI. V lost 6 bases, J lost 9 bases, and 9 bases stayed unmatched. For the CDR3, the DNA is TGCGCCAGCAGGATAGCGGGGGACCATTGGCAGTACTTC. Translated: CASRIAGDHWQYF.

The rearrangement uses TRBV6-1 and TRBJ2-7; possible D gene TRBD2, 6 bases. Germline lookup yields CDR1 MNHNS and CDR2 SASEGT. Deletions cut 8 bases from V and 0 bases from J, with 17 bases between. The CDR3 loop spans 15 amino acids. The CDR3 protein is CASSPSPGASYEQYF. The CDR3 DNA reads TGTGCCAGCTCACCCTCCCCGGGAGCCTCCTACGAGCAGTACTTC.

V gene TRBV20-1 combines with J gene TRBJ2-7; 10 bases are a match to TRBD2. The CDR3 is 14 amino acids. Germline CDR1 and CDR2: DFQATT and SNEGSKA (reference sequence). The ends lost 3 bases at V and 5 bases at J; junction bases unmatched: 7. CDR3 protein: CSASRATSGNEQYF. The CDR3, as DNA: TGCAGTGCTAGCCGAGCCACTAGCGGGAACGAGCAGTACTTC.

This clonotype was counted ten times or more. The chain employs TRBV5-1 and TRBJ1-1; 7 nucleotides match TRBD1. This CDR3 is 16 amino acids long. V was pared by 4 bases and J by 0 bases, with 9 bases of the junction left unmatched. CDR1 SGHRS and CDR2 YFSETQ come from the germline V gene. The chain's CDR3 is CASSPGGTAMNTEAFF. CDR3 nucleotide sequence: TGCGCCAGCAGCCCCGGGGGGACAGCCATGAACACTGAAGCTTTCTTT.

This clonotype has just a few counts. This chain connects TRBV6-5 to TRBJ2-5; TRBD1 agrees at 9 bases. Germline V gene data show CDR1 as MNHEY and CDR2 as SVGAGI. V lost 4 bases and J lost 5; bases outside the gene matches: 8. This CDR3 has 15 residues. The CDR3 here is CASSLTTGGRETQYF. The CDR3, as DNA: TGTGCCAGCAGTTTGACTACAGGGGGCCGGGAGACCCAGTACTTC.

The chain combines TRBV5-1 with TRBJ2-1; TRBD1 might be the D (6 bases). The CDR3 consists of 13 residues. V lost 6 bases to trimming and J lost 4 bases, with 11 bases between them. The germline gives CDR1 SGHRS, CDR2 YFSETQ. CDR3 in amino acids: CASNLGGYNEQFF. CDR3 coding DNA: TGCGCCAGCAATTTAGGGGGATACAATGAGCAGTTCTTC. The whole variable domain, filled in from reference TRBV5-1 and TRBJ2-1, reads KAGVTQTPRYLIKTRGQQVTLSCSPISGHRSVSWYQQTPGQGLQFLFEYFSETQRNKGNFPGRFSGRQFSNSRSEMNVSTLELGDSALYLCASNLGGYNEQFFGPGTRLTVL.

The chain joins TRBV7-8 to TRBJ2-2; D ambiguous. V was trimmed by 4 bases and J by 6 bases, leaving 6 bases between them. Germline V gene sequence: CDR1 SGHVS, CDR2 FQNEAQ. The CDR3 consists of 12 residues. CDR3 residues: CASSWGAGELFF. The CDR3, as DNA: TGTGCCAGCAGCTGGGGTGCCGGGGAGCTGTTTTTT.

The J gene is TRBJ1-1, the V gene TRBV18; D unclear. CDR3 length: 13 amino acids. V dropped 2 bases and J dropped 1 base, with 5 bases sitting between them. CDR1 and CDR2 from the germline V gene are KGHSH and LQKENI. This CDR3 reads CASSPIANTEAFF. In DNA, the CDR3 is TGTGCCAGCTCACCAATAGCGAACACTGAAGCTTTCTTT. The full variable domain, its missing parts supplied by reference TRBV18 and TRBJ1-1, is NAGVMQNPRHLVRRRGQEARLRCSPMKGHSHVYWYRQLPEEGLKFMVYLQKENIIDESGMPKERFSAEFPKEGPSILRIQQVVRGDSAAYFCASSPIANTEAFFGQGTRLTVV.

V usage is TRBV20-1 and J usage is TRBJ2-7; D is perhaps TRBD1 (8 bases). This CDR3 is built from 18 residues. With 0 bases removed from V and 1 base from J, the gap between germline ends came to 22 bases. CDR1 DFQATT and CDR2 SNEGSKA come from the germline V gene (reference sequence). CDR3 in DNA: TGCAGTGCTAGAGAGGGGGGGACAGGCGGCATCCTGTCCTACGAGCAGTACTTC. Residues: CSAREGGTGGILSYEQYF.

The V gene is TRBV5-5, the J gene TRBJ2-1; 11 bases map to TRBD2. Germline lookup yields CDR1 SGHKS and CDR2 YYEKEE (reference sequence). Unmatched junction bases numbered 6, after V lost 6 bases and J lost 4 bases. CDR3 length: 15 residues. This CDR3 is CASTQRTSGYNEQFF. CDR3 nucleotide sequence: TGTGCCAGCACCCAGCGGACTAGCGGGTACAATGAGCAGTTCTTC. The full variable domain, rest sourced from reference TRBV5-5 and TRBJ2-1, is DAGVTQSPTHLIKTRGQQVTLRCSPISGHKSVSWYQQVLGQGPQFIFQYYEKEERGRGNFPDRFSARQFPNYSSELNVNALLLGDSALYLCASTQRTSGYNEQFFGPGTRLTVL.

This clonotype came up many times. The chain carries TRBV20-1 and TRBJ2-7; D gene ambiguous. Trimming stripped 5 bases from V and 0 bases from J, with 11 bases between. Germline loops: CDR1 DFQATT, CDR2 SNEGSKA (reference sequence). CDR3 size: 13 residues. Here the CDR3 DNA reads TGCAGTGCTTGTTCAGTGAGCTCCTACGAGCAGTACTTC. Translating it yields CSACSVSSYEQYF.

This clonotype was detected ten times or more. The DNA for the CDR3 is TGTGCCAGCGGCGGGACCAGCGGTGGCTACACCTTC. It is translated as CASGGTSGGYTF. V usage is TRBV2 and J usage is TRBJ1-2; D is perhaps TRBD1 (5 bases). V lost 8 bases to trimming and J lost 7 bases, with 14 bases between them. The CDR3 has 12 residues. Germline V gene data show CDR1 as SNHLY and CDR2 as FYNNEI.

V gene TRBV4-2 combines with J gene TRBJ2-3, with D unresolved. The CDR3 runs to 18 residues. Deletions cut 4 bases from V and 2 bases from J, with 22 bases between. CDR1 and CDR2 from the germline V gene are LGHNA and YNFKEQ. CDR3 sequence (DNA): TGTGCCAGCAGCCGGACCCTGGGGTGGAGCAACCTCACAGATACGCAGTATTTT. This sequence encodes CASSRTLGWSNLTDTQYF.

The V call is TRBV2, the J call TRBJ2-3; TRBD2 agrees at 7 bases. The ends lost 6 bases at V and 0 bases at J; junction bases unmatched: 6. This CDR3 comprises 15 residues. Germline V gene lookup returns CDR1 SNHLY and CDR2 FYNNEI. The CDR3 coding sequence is TGTGCCAGCAGGGAGACTAGCACTAGCACAGATACGCAGTATTTT. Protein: CASRETSTSTDTQYF.

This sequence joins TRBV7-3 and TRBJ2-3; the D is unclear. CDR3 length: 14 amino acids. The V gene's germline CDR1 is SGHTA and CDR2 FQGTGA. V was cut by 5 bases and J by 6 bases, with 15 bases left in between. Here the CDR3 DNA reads TGTGCCAGCAGCCCCAGTCGGTTACAGGATACGCAGTATTTT. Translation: CASSPSRLQDTQYF.